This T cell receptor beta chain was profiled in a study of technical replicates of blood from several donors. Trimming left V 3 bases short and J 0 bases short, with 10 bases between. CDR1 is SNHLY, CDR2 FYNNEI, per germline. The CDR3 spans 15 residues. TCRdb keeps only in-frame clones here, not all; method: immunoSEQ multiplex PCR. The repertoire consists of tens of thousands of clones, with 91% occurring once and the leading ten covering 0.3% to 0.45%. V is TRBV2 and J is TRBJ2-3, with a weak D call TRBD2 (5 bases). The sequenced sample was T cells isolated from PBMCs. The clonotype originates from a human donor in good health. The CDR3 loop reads CASSDSSRSTDTQYF. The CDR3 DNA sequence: TGTGCCAGCAGTGACTCTAGCAGAAGCACAGATACGCAGTATTTT. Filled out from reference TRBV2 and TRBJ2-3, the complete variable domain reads EPEVTQTPSHQVTQMGQEVILRCVPISNHLYFYWYRQILGQKVEFLVSFYNNEISEKSEIFDDQFSVERPDGSNFTLKIRSTKLEDSAMYFCASSDSSRSTDTQYFGPGTRLTVL.